A selection of T cell receptor beta chains follows, all from one sample in a study of cytomegalovirus exposure and HLA in healthy donors. Sequencing used immunoSEQ multiplex PCR; TCRdb keeps in-frame clones, though not all of them. The sample has some 140,000 clones, 65% to 80% seen once. The specimen sequenced was PBMCs. Source of these receptors: a human donor in good health. CDR3s include the opening cysteine and the closing phenylalanine or tryptophan. The D gene is left open where the match is weak. Only part of the rows carry a size: once, few, many, or a class if the clone is expanded.

. TRBJ1-1 . TRBV5-6 TGTGCCAGCAGCTCAGGAATGACAGAGACTGAAGCTTTCTTT CASSSGMTETEAFF
. TRBJ2-5 TRBD2 TRBV7-8 TGTGCCAGCAGCTCACCGATCAGACTAGCGGGAGGGCGAGAGACCCAGTACTTC CASSSPIRLAGGRETQYF
. TRBJ2-5 TRBD2 TRBV6-5 TGTGCCAGCAGCCGCGGGGGGCTGACGGAGACCCAGTACTTC CASSRGGLTETQYF
. TRBJ2-5 . TRBV12-5 TGTGCTAGTGGTTTGGACCCGGACAGTCAAGAGACCCAGTACTTC CASGLDPDSQETQYF
. TRBJ1-1 . TRBV18 TGTGCCAGCTCACCAATGTCCGTGATCGGGAACACTGAAGCTTTCTTT CASSPMSVIGNTEAFF
. TRBJ2-3 . TRBV15 TGTGCCACCAGCAGAGGGTTAGATAGCACAGATACGCAGTATTTT CATSRGLDSTDTQYF
. TRBJ2-7 TRBD2 TRBV28 TGTGCCAGCAGTTCGTCTAGCGGGACATACTACGAGCAGTACTTC CASSSSSGTYYEQYF
. TRBJ2-1 TRBD2 TRBV2 TGTGCCAGCAGTGAGACTAGCGGGAGGGATGAGCAGTTCTTC CASSETSGRDEQFF
. TRBJ1-5 . TRBV15 TGTGCCACCAGCAGAGAGACAGGTGTAAATCAGCCCCAGCATTTT CATSRETGVNQPQHF
. TRBJ2-3 . TRBV28 TGTGCCAGCTGGGGGGTAGAGCCTAGCACAGATACGCAGTATTTT CASWGVEPSTDTQYF
few TRBJ2-2 . TRBV5-8 TGTGCCAGAAAAAGGACAGAGGCCCTAACGGGCACCGGGGAGCTGTTTTTT CARKRTEALTGTGELFF
few TRBJ2-3 . TRBV15 TGTGCCACCAGCAGAGATAGGGGAACAGATACGCAGTATTTT CATSRDRGTDTQYF
. TRBJ1-5 . TRBV28 TGTGCCAGCAGCCTAAGACGGGACTATAGCAATCAGCCCCAGCATTTT CASSLRRDYSNQPQHF
. TRBJ2-7 TRBD1 TRBV4-1 TGCGCCAGCAGCCCGGACAGGGAAATTTACTACGAGCAGTACTTC CASSPDREIYYEQYF
. TRBJ2-3 . TRBV5-4 TGTGCCAGCACCCAGGGTGGAGAATCGTGGGATACGCAGTATTTT CASTQGGESWDTQYF
. TRBJ1-1 . TRBV4-1 TGCGCCAGCAGCCAAGGGGGCCCTGAAGCTTTCTTT CASSQGGPEAFF
. TRBJ2-2 . TRBV18 TGTGCCAGCTCACCTACATCGAACACCGGGGAGCTGTTTTTT CASSPTSNTGELFF
. TRBJ2-4 TRBD1 TRBV5-1 TGCGCCAGCAGCGTGGGGGGACAGGGGAACATTCAGTACTTC CASSVGGQGNIQYF
. TRBJ2-6 . TRBV9 TGTGCCAGCAGCACCCGGACAGACATTTACTCTGGGGCCAACGTCCTGACTTTC CASSTRTDIYSGANVLTF
. TRBJ2-2 TRBD2 TRBV28 TGTGCCAGCAGTTTGCCAGGACTAGCGGGAGGGAGCACCGGGGAGCTGTTTTTT CASSLPGLAGGSTGELFF
. TRBJ2-4 . TRBV28 TGTGCCAGCAGTTTCAGGTTGTCGGACATTCAGTACTTC CASSFRLSDIQYF
. TRBJ1-3 TRBD1 TRBV18 TGTGCCAGCTCACCAAAGGGACAGGGCTACTCTGGAAACACCATATATTTT CASSPKGQGYSGNTIYF
. TRBJ2-3 . TRBV7-3 TGTGCCAGCAGCCCCGAGGGCCGGGGAGATACGCAGTATTTT CASSPEGRGDTQYF